The present T cell receptor (beta chain) was sequenced within a study of blood T cell repertoires in COVID-19. This clone was observed a few times. Only in-frame clones appear in the TCRdb table, and some are missing; sequencing was by immunoSEQ multiplex PCR. The profile shows roughly 290,000 clones, approximately 90% of them singletons. Cohorts were assigned according to the clinical history that participants reported. CDR1 is SGHAT, CDR2 FQDESV, per germline (reference sequence). The CDR3 has 15 amino acids. After removal of 1 base from V and 4 bases from J, the junction contained 5 bases not matched to a gene.

V and J are TRBV11-1 and TRBJ1-2; the match to TRBD1 covers 8 bases. This sequence was found in a woman aged 40 to 50 who had recovered from COVID-19. Source material: PBMCs or T cells enriched from blood (not recorded which). The CDR3 DNA reads TGTGCCAGCAGCTTAGAGGGACAGGCCGTCTATGGCTACACCTTC. Its translation is CASSLEGQAVYGYTF.